This TCR beta chain was sequenced in a study of cytomegalovirus exposure and HLA in healthy donors. Whole-study results and caveats: In a later analysis, the majority of CMV-associated beta chains seemingly showed HLA restriction.

Primers: 60 Vbeta forward and 13 Jbeta reverse. The repertoire was sequenced with immunoSEQ multiplex PCR; TCRdb's copy has only in-frame clones and lacks some. The sample yields more than 20,000 clones, 55% to 75% seen once. Each donor was nominally healthy when sampled (though unrecorded immune exposures were likely). As regards this clone: The antigen is not known.

This receptor was taken from a woman in her 50s in good health and CMV-seronegative. Sequencing was carried out using PBMCs.

The CDR3 loop reads CASSEGLARFF. The DNA of the CDR3 is TGTGCCAGCAGTGAAGGACTAGCGAGATTCTTC. The chain links TRBV6-1 to TRBJ2-1, with 8 bases aligning to TRBD2. This CDR3 comprises 11 residues. Trimming at V came to 1 base and at J to 16 bases, leaving 3 bases not matched to a gene. CDR1 is MNHNS, CDR2 SASEGT, per germline.